One T cell receptor beta chain is described in this entry. The antigen is unknown. This sample was included in a study of early T cells in non-severe SARS-CoV-2 infection. In the library, individual cDNA molecules carried attached unique molecular identifiers. MiXCR, applied by TCRdb to the 5' RACE reads, yields one record per CDR3 protein. The profile shows around 86,000 distinct CDR3 sequences, around 15% of them singletons. The germline CDR1 and CDR2 sequences are DFQATT and SNEGSKA (reference sequence). V lost 3 bases and J lost 0; bases outside the gene matches: 10. This CDR3 is 17 amino acids long. Regarding the study as a whole: Database matching using VDJdb favored anti-spike CD8 responses, with private and CD4 specificities left missing.

The chain has TRBV20-1 and TRBJ2-1, with 8 bases matching TRBD2. The origin of this receptor is an adult who was a healthcare worker with PCR-confirmed SARS-CoV-2 infection or an uninfected control (not recorded which). The specimen was whole blood. Here the CDR3 reads CSARERTSRGSYNEQFF. DNA of the CDR3: TGCAGTGCTAGGGAAAGGACTAGCAGAGGCTCCTACAATGAGCAGTTCTTC.